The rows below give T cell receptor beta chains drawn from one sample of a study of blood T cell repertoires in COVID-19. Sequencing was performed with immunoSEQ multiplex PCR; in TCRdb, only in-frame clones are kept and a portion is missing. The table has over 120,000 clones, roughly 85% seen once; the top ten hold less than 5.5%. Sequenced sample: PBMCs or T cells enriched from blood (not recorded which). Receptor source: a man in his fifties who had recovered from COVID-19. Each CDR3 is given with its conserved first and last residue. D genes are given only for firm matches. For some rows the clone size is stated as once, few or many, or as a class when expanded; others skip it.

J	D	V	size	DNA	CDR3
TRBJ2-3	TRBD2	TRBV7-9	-	TGTGCCAGCAGCTACGTACCGGGACTAGTAATAGGTACGCAGTATTTT	CASSYVPGLVIGTQYF
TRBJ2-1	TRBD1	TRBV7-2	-	TGTGCCAGCAGCTACTCCGGGACAGGGACTATGGTGCAGTTCTTC	CASSYSGTGTMVQFF
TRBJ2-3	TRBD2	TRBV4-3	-	TGCGCCAGCAGCCAAGGGGTCGTCTGGCGGGAGAGTAGGACAGATACGCAGTATTTT	CASSQGVVWRESRTDTQYF
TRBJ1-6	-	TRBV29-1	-	TGCAGCGTTGCGGCGGAGGGCAATTCACCCCTCCACTTT	CSVAAEGNSPLHF
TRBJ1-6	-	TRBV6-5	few	TGTGCCAGCAGTTACTACAGTTATTCACCCCTCCACTTT	CASSYYSYSPLHF
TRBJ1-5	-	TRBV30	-	TGTGCCTGGAGTAGCTATAGCAATCAGCCCCAGCATTTT	CAWSSYSNQPQHF
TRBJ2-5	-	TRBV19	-	TGTGCCAGTAGTCCGACATGGGCCCGGGAGACCCAGTACTTC	CASSPTWARETQYF
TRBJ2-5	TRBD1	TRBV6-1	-	TGTGCCAGCAGTGAGGTGGACAGGGGGAGAAGCCCCTCCCAGTACTTC	CASSEVDRGRSPSQYF
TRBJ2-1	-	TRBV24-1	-	TGTGCCACCAGTGATTTAAGGCGGGTGAATGAGCAGTTCTTC	CATSDLRRVNEQFF
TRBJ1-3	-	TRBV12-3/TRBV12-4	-	TGTGCCAGCAGTTTAGGGCCGGGAAACACCATATATTTT	CASSLGPGNTIYF
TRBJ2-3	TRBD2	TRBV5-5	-	TGTGCCAGCAGGGCGCCGACTAGCGGGGGATTGCGGAGGACAGATACGCAGTATTTT	CASRAPTSGGLRRTDTQYF
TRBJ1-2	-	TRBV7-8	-	TGTGCCAGCAGCTTATCGACAGCCCGCGGAGGCTACACCTTC	CASSLSTARGGYTF
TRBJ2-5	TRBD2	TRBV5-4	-	TGTGCCAGCATGCAAAGCGGGGGGGAGACCCAGTACTTC	CASMQSGGETQYF
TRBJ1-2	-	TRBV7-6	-	TGTGCCAGCAGCCAAGCATTAAACTATGGCTACACCTTC	CASSQALNYGYTF
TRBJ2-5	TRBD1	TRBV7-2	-	TGTGCCAGCAGGAGACGGACAGGGGGCCAAGAGACCCAGTACTTC	CASRRRTGGQETQYF
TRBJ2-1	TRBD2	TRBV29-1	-	TGCAGCGTTGAACTCGCTAGCGGGGGGGCGTACAATGAGCAGTTCTTC	CSVELASGGAYNEQFF
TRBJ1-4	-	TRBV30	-	TGTGCCTGGAGTTCGAGGAGGGCAACTAATGAAAAACTGTTTTTT	CAWSSRRATNEKLFF
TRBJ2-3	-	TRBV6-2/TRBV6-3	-	TGTGCCAGCAGTTCACGCCTATACGGACAGCGACCAGATACGCAGTATTTT	CASSSRLYGQRPDTQYF
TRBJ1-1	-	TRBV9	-	TGTGCCAGCAGCGTAGCAAGGGGCGACACTGAAGCTTTCTTT	CASSVARGDTEAFF
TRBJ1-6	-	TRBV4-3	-	TGCGCCAGCAGCCAAGATCCCCAGGGAGGGACCTATAATTCACCCCTCCACTTT	CASSQDPQGGTYNSPLHF
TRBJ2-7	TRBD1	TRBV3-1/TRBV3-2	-	TGTGCCAGCAGCCAAGTCCCAAACCAGGGACAGGGGGCCGACGAGCAGTACTTC	CASSQVPNQGQGADEQYF
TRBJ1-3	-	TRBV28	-	TGTGCCAGCAGTCCCCCGCTCGAGTTCTCTGGAAACACCATATATTTT	CASSPPLEFSGNTIYF
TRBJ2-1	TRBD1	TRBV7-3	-	TGTGCCAGCAGCCCGAGACAGGGAAGGGTCTACAATGAGCAGTTCTTC	CASSPRQGRVYNEQFF
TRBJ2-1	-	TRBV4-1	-	TGCGCCAGCAGCCCGCCGGGAGTTGCATACAATGAGCAGTTCTTC	CASSPPGVAYNEQFF
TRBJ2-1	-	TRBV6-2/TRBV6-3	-	TGTGCCAGCAGTCTACAGGGATCCTACAATGAGCAGTTCTTC	CASSLQGSYNEQFF
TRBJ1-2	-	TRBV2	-	TGTGCCAGCAGGGATAAGACAGGCACAAACTATGGCTACACCTTC	CASRDKTGTNYGYTF
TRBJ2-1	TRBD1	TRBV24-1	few	TGTGCCACCAGTGATCGACAGGGGGGGATAAGTGAGCAGTTCTTC	CATSDRQGGISEQFF
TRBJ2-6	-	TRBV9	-	TGTGCCAGCAGCCCCCGCGGGGCCCGGCACTCTGGGGCCAACGTCCTGACTTTC	CASSPRGARHSGANVLTF
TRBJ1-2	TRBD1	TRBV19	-	TGTGCCAGTAACGGGGACAGGGCCGTCACAAGCGGCTACACCTTC	CASNGDRAVTSGYTF
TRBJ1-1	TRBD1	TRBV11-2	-	TGTGCCAGCAGCTTTACGACAGGGGCTAACACTGAAGCTTTCTTT	CASSFTTGANTEAFF
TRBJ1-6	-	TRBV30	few	TGTGCCTGGAGTGTACGGGGGGTAGGATCACCCCTCCACTTT	CAWSVRGVGSPLHF
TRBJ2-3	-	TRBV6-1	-	TGTGCCAGCAGTGAAAGAGCCATAGAAGAAGATACGCAGTATTTT	CASSERAIEEDTQYF
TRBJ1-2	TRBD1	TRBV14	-	TGTGCCAGCAGCCCACGGACAGGGGCAGGGTATGGCTACACCTTC	CASSPRTGAGYGYTF
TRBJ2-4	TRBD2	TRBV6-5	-	TGTGCCAGCAGACCCGATCGGGGGGGAAACATTCAGTACTTC	CASRPDRGGNIQYF
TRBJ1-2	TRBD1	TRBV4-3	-	TGCGCCAGCAGCCAACCAGGGGACAGGGGGCTTTGTCCTAACTATGGCTACACCTTC	CASSQPGDRGLCPNYGYTF
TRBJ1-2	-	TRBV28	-	TGTGCCAGCAGTTTACAGGTCTATGGCTACACCTTC	CASSLQVYGYTF
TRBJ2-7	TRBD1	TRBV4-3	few	TGCGCCAGCAGCCAAACAGGGGGCCTCTCCTACGAGCAGTACTTC	CASSQTGGLSYEQYF
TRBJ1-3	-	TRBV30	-	TGTGCCTGGAGGCGGCAATGGGTGGGAAACACCATATATTTT	CAWRRQWVGNTIYF
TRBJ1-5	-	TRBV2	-	TGTGCCAGCAGTGCAGGTTCCTGGAATCAGCCCCAGCATTTT	CASSAGSWNQPQHF
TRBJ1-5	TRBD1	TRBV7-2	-	TGTGCCAGCAGCCCCCGGGTCGTGCAGGGGGTTCAGCCCCAGCATTTT	CASSPRVVQGVQPQHF
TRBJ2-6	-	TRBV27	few	TGTGCCAGCAGTTTATCATGGGACTCTACCGCTCGATCGGGGGCCAACGTCCTGACTTTC	CASSLSWDSTARSGANVLTF
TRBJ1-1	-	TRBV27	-	TGTGTATCGCACGCGGGACGGGGGATGAACACTGAAGCTTTCTTT	CVSHAGRGMNTEAFF